The 8 T cell receptor beta chains below come from one sample, sequenced in a study of T cell repertoires in cytomegalovirus infection. TCRdb itself ran the reads through MiXCR, one entry per CDR3 protein. The sample yields fewer than 30,000 distinct CDR3 sequences, around a fifth seen once. Their antigen targets remain unknown. This specimen was CD8+ T cells from cultured PBMCs, taken from culture after CMV antigen stimulation. The receptor source for this set is a human donor in good health (CMV status not recorded). Some clones in this sample may be carry-over from other donors' samples.

This clonotype came up a few times. The chain uses TRBV5-1 and TRBJ2-7, with a weak D call TRBD2 (6 bases). V gave up 0 bases and J gave up 4 bases, with 11 bases separating them. The CDR3 totals 14 residues. The germline V gene has CDR1 SGHRS and CDR2 YFSETQ. As DNA, the CDR3 is TGCGCCAGCAGCTTGGGCCCAGGGACTTACGAGCAGTACTTC. This gives the protein CASSLGPGTYEQYF.

This clonotype was observed a handful of times. The chain recombines TRBV7-6 with TRBJ2-3; D possibly matches TRBD1 or TRBD2 (5 bases each). CDR1 and CDR2 (germline): SGHVS, FNYEAQ. V lost 8 bases and J lost 4, with 13 bases in between. The length of the CDR3 is 13 residues. The CDR3 nucleotides are TGTGCCAGCTACGGGACCAATGCAGATACGCAGTATTTT. Protein sequence: CASYGTNADTQYF.

The chain is built from TRBV27 and TRBJ2-7, with TRBD2 as a possible D gene (7 bases). The germline V gene has CDR1 MNHEY and CDR2 SMNVEV (reference sequence). CDR3 length equals 15 residues. V lost 7 bases, J lost 4 bases, and 20 bases lay in between. The CDR3 sequence: CASMGFGGGGYEQYF. The CDR3 nucleotides read TGTGCCAGCATGGGATTCGGAGGGGGGGGATACGAGCAGTACTTC.

CDR3 loop: CASSYPGQGYGYTF. The CDR3 coding sequence is TGTGCCAGCAGTTACCCGGGACAGGGATATGGCTACACCTTC. This chain connects TRBV6-2 or TRBV6-3 to TRBJ1-2, with TRBD1 identical over 9 bases. Per the germline V gene, CDR1 is MNHEY and CDR2 is SVGEGT. This CDR3 spans 14 amino acids. V was pared by 2 bases and J by 5 bases, with 3 bases of the junction left unmatched.

This clonotype has only a few counts. The chain couples TRBV5-1 to TRBJ2-1, with 8 bases aligning to TRBD1. Trimming at V came to 4 bases and at J to 4 bases, leaving 10 bases not matched to a gene. The germline V gene has CDR1 SGHRS and CDR2 YFSETQ. CDR3 length: 16 amino acids. The DNA of the CDR3 is TGCGCCAGCAGCCCTCGGACAGGGCCCACATACAATGAGCAGTTCTTC. Protein sequence: CASSPRTGPTYNEQFF.

This clonotype showed up many times. The gene calls are TRBV7-9 and TRBJ2-1, with 11 bases lining up with TRBD2. J lost 6 bases, V lost 6 bases, and 7 bases had no gene match. This CDR3 comprises 15 residues. Germline loops: CDR1 SEHNR, CDR2 FQNEAQ (reference sequence). The DNA of the CDR3 is TGTGCCAGCAGGTCGGGACTAGCGGCCCTCAATGAGCAGTTCTTC. Its protein is CASRSGLAALNEQFF. Filled out from reference TRBV7-9 and TRBJ2-1, the complete variable domain reads DTGVSQNPRHKITKRGQNVTFRCDPISEHNRLYWYRQTLGQGPEFLTYFQNEAQLEKSRLLSDRFSAERPKGSFSTLEIQRTEQGDSAMYLCASRSGLAALNEQFFGPGTRLTVL.

The chain recombines TRBV6-2 or TRBV6-3 with TRBJ1-1; TRBD1 matches at 8 bases. Trimming cost V 8 bases and J 5 bases; bases outside gene matches: 16. This CDR3 contains 16 residues. Germline CDR1 and CDR2: MNHEY and SVGEGT. CDR3 region: CASCLQPGQGKTEAFF. The CDR3 DNA reads TGTGCCAGCTGCCTACAGCCCGGACAGGGAAAAACTGAAGCTTTCTTT.

The rearrangement links TRBV7-8 to TRBJ1-2; D uncertain. Germline V gene lookup returns CDR1 SGHVS and CDR2 FQNEAQ. V was shortened by 0 bases and J by 8 bases, with 13 bases between the two germline ends. The CDR3 length is 14 residues. CDR3 protein: CASSLAPAKSGYTF. The DNA of the CDR3 is TGTGCCAGCAGCTTAGCCCCGGCTAAGAGCGGCTACACCTTC.